This TCR beta chain was recovered during a study of vaccination and CD4 T cells after COVID-19. Study-level background: The stimulating agents, overlapping spike peptides, came from SARS-CoV-2, HCoV-NL63, HCoV-OC43 and HCoV-229E. Study-wide points: A relatively small number of convalescent patients were studied, and no early post-infection timepoints were included.

This clonotype was detected a few times. Its matching antigen is unknown. Sequencing of the DNA from cultured CD4+ T cells was carried out with the Oncomine TCR Beta short-read assay. One entry per CDR3 protein, called by TCRdb with MiXCR from the PCR reads. The data hold about 20,000 distinct CDR3 sequences, with approximately 57% observed a single time. The CDR3 totals 11 residues. V lost 6 bases, J lost 4 bases, and 9 bases lay in between. Germline assignment: CDR1 DFQATT and CDR2 SNEGSKA (reference sequence). Treatment here: roughly 10-day PBMC culture with coronavirus spike peptide pools or control peptides (ViraFEST assay).

This chain links TRBV20-1 with TRBJ1-1; the D is unclear. Sequencing was performed on CD4+ T cells from blood, cultured in vitro, taken after SARS-CoV-2 vaccination. The TCR sequence derives from a human donor who had recovered from COVID-19. The CDR3 sequence is CSAISGTEAFF. In DNA, the CDR3 is TGCAGTGCCATCTCGGGCACTGAAGCTTTCTTT.